These 11 T cell receptor beta chains originate from one sample sequenced in a study of T cell repertoires in cytomegalovirus infection (dated by TCRdb to the late 2010s). Reads for this sample came from an Illumina HiSeq 1500. TCRdb reanalyzed the raw reads on its own, using fastp at Q25 for trimming and MiXCR for clone calling, and kept in-frame beta chains. CDR3 protein duplicates are merged, each entry listing the most common genes and DNA. This sample is represented by 680,000 or so distinct CDR3 sequences; 30% to 35% of them were singletons. The ten top clones hold 15% to 20% of the sample. The treatment or condition label of this sample denotes: in vitro stimulation with specific CMV peptide epitopes to enrich CMV-specific T cells. No antigen has been identified for these receptors. This specimen consisted of cultured PBMCs, obtained from culture after CMV antigen stimulation. These receptors originate from a human donor in good health (CMV status not recorded). Some clones in this sample may be carry-over from other donors' samples.

The V gene is TRBV20-1, the J gene TRBJ2-3; D is uncertain. Trimming took 6 bases from V and 6 from J, leaving 16 bases between them. CDR1 is DFQATT, CDR2 SNEGSKA, per germline (reference sequence). The CDR3 runs to 13 residues. The CDR3, as DNA: TGCAGTGCCTTCTCGTCTGGAACGGATACGCAGTATTTT. Protein: CSAFSSGTDTQYF.

The chain carries TRBV11-2 and TRBJ2-1; D gene ambiguous. CDR1 is SGHAT and CDR2 is FQNNGV in the germline V gene. The CDR3 loop spans 13 amino acids. Trimming stripped 3 bases from V and 9 bases from J, with 12 bases between. The CDR3 DNA follows: TGTGCCAGCAGCTTCGGTGGGCCAAGTGAGCAGTTCTTC. It translates to CASSFGGPSEQFF.

The rearrangement uses TRBV30 and TRBJ2-7; D not resolved. The CDR3 is made up of 11 amino acids. V lost 5 bases to trimming and J lost 0 bases, with 5 bases between them. Germline assignment: CDR1 GTSNPN and CDR2 SVGIG (reference sequence). This CDR3 reads CAWQSSYEQYF. The CDR3 DNA sequence: TGTGCCTGGCAGAGCTCCTACGAGCAGTACTTC.

V usage is TRBV12-3 or TRBV12-4 and J usage is TRBJ1-1; 7 bases match TRBD1. J was trimmed by 2 bases and V by 7 bases; bases with no gene match: 7. This CDR3 is built from 14 residues. In DNA form, the CDR3 reads TGTGCCAGCACCAAGGACAGGATAAACACTGAAGCTTTCTTT. It translates to CASTKDRINTEAFF.

This clonotype was seen a few times. V usage is TRBV27 and J usage is TRBJ2-1, with TRBD2 matching 15 bases. The CDR3 is 15 amino acids. The germline gives CDR1 MNHEY, CDR2 SMNVEV (reference sequence). Trimming took 5 bases from V and 8 from J; bases not matched to a gene: 4. CDR3 residues: CASSRTSGRAYEQFF. For the CDR3, the DNA is TGTGCCAGCAGTCGGACTAGCGGGAGGGCCTATGAGCAGTTCTTC.

The V gene is TRBV20-1, the J gene TRBJ1-3, with D unclear. This CDR3 has 14 amino acids. With 3 bases removed from V and 0 bases from J, the gap between germline ends came to 9 bases. CDR1 is DFQATT and CDR2 is SNEGSKA in the germline V gene (reference sequence). This CDR3 is CSASLGYSGNTIYF. CDR3 in DNA: TGCAGTGCTAGTCTCGGGTACTCTGGAAACACCATATATTTT.

V gene TRBV7-9 combines with J gene TRBJ2-3; D is ambiguous. The CDR3 is 12 amino acids. From germline, CDR1 is SEHNR and CDR2 FQNEAQ (reference sequence). Trimming shortened V by 5 bases and J by 6 bases, and 9 bases separated the two germline ends. DNA of the CDR3: TGTGCCAGCAGCCCCGGAATGGATACGCAGTATTTT. Residues: CASSPGMDTQYF.

The J gene is TRBJ2-1, the V gene TRBV5-4; the D gene could be TRBD1 or TRBD2 (6 bases each). V lost 2 bases, J lost 7 bases, and 16 bases lay in between. Germline CDR1 and CDR2: SGHNT and YYREEE (reference sequence). The CDR3 runs to 15 residues. The CDR3 spells CASSFEGGDENEQFF. The CDR3 DNA follows: TGTGCCAGCAGCTTTGAGGGGGGCGATGAGAATGAGCAGTTCTTC. The variable domain in full, completed from reference TRBV5-4 and TRBJ2-1, reads ETGVTQSPTHLIKTRGQQVTLRCSSQSGHNTVSWYQQALGQGPQFIFQYYREEENGRGNFPPRFSGLQFPNYSSELNVNALELDDSALYLCASSFEGGDENEQFFGPGTRLTVL.

The chain employs TRBV20-1 and TRBJ2-5; 9 positions agree with TRBD2. Per the germline V gene, CDR1 is DFQATT and CDR2 is SNEGSKA (reference sequence). V lost 0 bases to trimming and J lost 14 bases; unmatched junction nucleotides: 10. The CDR3 has 13 residues. This CDR3 reads CSARDWTSVKGYF. DNA for the CDR3: TGCAGTGCTAGAGATTGGACTAGCGTAAAGGGCTACTTC.

This chain uses TRBV6-5 with TRBJ1-6; weak D call: TRBD1 (5 bases). The germline CDR1 and CDR2 sequences are MNHEY and SVGAGI. V was clipped by 6 bases and J by 7 bases, with 13 bases between them. This CDR3 comprises 14 residues. Written as DNA, the CDR3 is TGTGCCAGCAGGACGGGACGGACAAATTCACCCCTCCACTTT. Protein: CASRTGRTNSPLHF.

This clonotype was observed a handful of times. The chain uses TRBV7-2 and TRBJ1-6; D call uncertain. V was cut by 8 bases and J by 4 bases, with 12 bases left in between. The V gene's germline CDR1 is SGHTA and CDR2 FQGNSA. This CDR3 has 14 residues. The CDR3 is CASRLYGYNSPLHF. The CDR3 DNA reads as TGTGCCAGCCGACTTTACGGGTATAATTCACCCCTCCACTTT.